This T cell receptor (beta chain) derives from a study of blood T cells in healthy people across ages. Only one count was recorded for this clonotype. The V end lost 0 bases, the J end lost 9 bases, and 10 bases lay between the germline ends. CDR3 size: 13 residues. Germline V CDR1 and CDR2: SEHNR, FQNEAQ (reference sequence). A second about 7 to 12 cycle PCR used barcoded and J-beta primers. TCRdb ran MiXCR on the 5' RACE reads and lists one entry per CDR3 protein. This sample has 1.5 million to 1.9 million distinct CDR3 sequences, with around 40% found just once. Sequenced input: blood. This chain joins TRBV7-9 and TRBJ2-3; D is possibly TRBD1 (6 bases). The TCR was taken from a young woman in good health. The CDR3 DNA reads as TGTGCCAGCAGCTTAGCTGCTAGGGGGACGCAGTATTTT. It is translated as CASSLAARGTQYF.